This T cell receptor beta chain was recovered during a study of identical twins. General study findings and limits: A lower insertion count was a feature of abundant cord blood beta clonotypes, with no such feature in memory repertoires.

CDR3 length: 14 residues. The germline gives CDR1 MNHEY, CDR2 SVGEGT. Trimming stripped 7 bases from V and 12 bases from J, with 22 bases between. Comment on this clonotype: Its target is not known.

Using its own MiXCR run on the 5' RACE reads, TCRdb lists one record per CDR3 protein. The sample has about 240,000 distinct CDR3 sequences, 8% to 11% seen once. The clonotype was recovered from a man aged 45 to 65 in good health. The V call is TRBV6-2 or TRBV6-3, the J call TRBJ2-1; perhaps TRBD2 as D (5 bases). Material: memory T cells sorted from blood. The CDR3 spells CASKGGSRMFGQFF. CDR3 DNA sequence: TGTGCCAGCAAGGGTGGGAGTAGGATGTTTGGGCAGTTCTTC.